This T cell receptor (beta chain) was retrieved from a study of cytomegalovirus exposure and HLA in healthy donors listed by TCRdb under 2017. With respect to the entire study: An earlier analysis of approximately 640 of the donors reported 250 to 300 Gb of sequence data and approximately 110 million unique TCR beta sequences from 150 million to 200 million T cells. Both class I and class II loci were covered by HLA typing, at four-digit resolution. In an earlier analysis of 587 of the donors, high-throughput TCR beta sequencing was used to judge whether each TCR beta V gene segment behaved as functional or pseudogenic. Among the 398 genotyped donors, around 81% belonged to the genetic ancestry cluster associated with self-reported Caucasian donors. Rather than drawing on any new phenotypic data, the later analysis identified candidate immune exposures from TCR beta sequences and the way those sequences occurred across donors. Alongside the repertoire data, information on donor age, sex, ethnicity and CMV serostatus was compiled. An early release that covered several hundred HLA-typed donors contained approximately 300 gigabases of sequencing data and some 87 million unique TCR sequences. On average, about 240,000 unique TCR beta nucleotide sequences were sequenced per donor among more than 350 genotyped donors of the cohort, with roughly 18% of those sequences being non-productive. Using immunosequencing, the study profiled T cell repertoires from fewer than 700 subjects and related those repertoires to cytomegalovirus serostatus. All discovery cohort repertoires had been generated using a single sequencing platform. In a later genetic analysis, genome-wide SNP genotypes for about 55% of the roughly 700 donors were used, and that subset was treated as a discovery cohort. In a later analysis, previously published TCR beta repertoires from 600 to 850 donors were re-analyzed and high-resolution HLA genotyping was added so that TCR occurrence patterns could be studied. The number of donors typed differed by locus, with about 620-630 for A, B, C, DRB1 and DQB1, 522 for DQA1, over 600 for DPA1, and roughly 450 for DPB1. Along with the roughly 700-subject first cohort, a separate validation cohort of 120 different subjects was used. The study aimed to test whether cataloging public T cell receptors could reveal signatures of past pathogen exposure. Four to six DR-DQ haplotypes were handled as single units for association and clustering, since linkage in the cohort was strong. To predict cytomegalovirus infection status, the study combined high-throughput TCR immunosequencing, statistical association of individual TCRs with disease status, and machine learning.

Overall study outcomes, separate from this receptor: At a false discovery rate of 0.05, a later analysis linked under 20,000 TCR beta sequences to specific HLA alleles. Because HLA typing was unavailable for some donors at each locus, only the typed subset was used in association tests. The cohort was sequenced for TCR beta chains only, and without alpha or paired-chain data the features that could be detected were limited. Strong co-occurrence of HLA alleles, especially DR and DQ, made assigning TCR associations to individual alleles difficult. The only immune exposure information available for the cohort was CMV serostatus. An earlier analysis of 450 to 750 of the donors showed that most TCR beta V segments appeared in productive rearrangements either about 87% or about 30% of the time, which broadly matched IMGT annotations. According to the authors, the approach could potentially be generalized to other disease states and immunological phenotypes. A later analysis found that most CMV-associated TCR beta chains appeared HLA-restricted, with HLA associations seemingly driven largely by CMV exposure. Most TCR sequences were observed very rarely across donors, whereas some public TCRs were present in many individuals. Linkage disequilibrium might explain the correlated functional status among segregating V segments, but an unknown experimental factor could not be excluded. Some IMGT-functional V segments, including TRBV6-2 and TRBV6-3, could not be told apart with the 87-base-pair reads, so those segments were excluded. The classifier was reported to diagnose cytomegalovirus status with high specificity and sensitivity in both the original and validation cohorts. A group of highly shared sequence variants was considered likely to be a technical artifact of the sequencing pipeline. The study listed 150 to 200 TCR beta chains as associated with cytomegalovirus. In a later analysis, several top co-occurrence clusters were reported to appear linked to parvovirus B19, influenza, CMV and Epstein-Barr virus. Over 15 rarely observed V segments, including chromosome 9 orphons, were excluded from the earlier analysis of about 500 of the donors because counts were too low. In a later genetic analysis, fewer N-insertions in productive TCRs were reported among donors in an Asian-associated ancestry cluster than the roughly 640-donor mean. Compared with equally common non-associated chains, HLA-associated TCR beta chains in a later analysis were more clonally expanded and had lower generation probabilities. An association between a missense DCLRE1C variant and V-gene and J-gene trimming of TCR beta chains was found in a later genetic analysis and replicated in an independent cohort. In a later analysis, TCR association rates were found to vary across HLA loci, with the most associated TCRs seen for DRB1 alleles and the fewest for HLA-C alleles. A few of the identified cytomegalovirus-associated TCR beta chains were confirmed in vitro to be specific for cytomegalovirus antigens. A further reported finding was that TCR beta sequences accurately predicted the HLA-A and HLA-B alleles for most subjects in the first cohort. Sequencing depth was assumed to be roughly uniform across donors in the presence/absence analyses, though that assumption may not hold.

CDR1 and CDR2 are drawn from the germline V gene: SGDLS, YYNGEE. V has 4 bases trimmed and J has 4 bases trimmed; junction bases matching no gene number 13. From the cysteine up to the phenylalanine, the CDR3 has a length of 17 residues. The only DNA kept is the CDR3, 51 bases in frame from the first base. The sample holds a few counts of this clone. The specificity of this receptor is unknown. Base qualities are not provided; no much larger clone lies one nucleotide away. The cohort comprised 666 healthy bone marrow donors. At the time of sampling, all cohort members were nominally healthy, though unrecorded immune exposures were likely present. The donor tested CMV seronegative and was one of the 352 seronegative cohort members. A peripheral blood sample was provided by each donor, and peripheral blood mononuclear cells were used for TCR beta sequencing. Genomic DNA was extracted from the blood cell samples with the Qiagen DNeasy Blood Extraction Kit.

Libraries came from the immunoSEQ multiplex PCR assay. The multiplex PCR relied on a mix of 60 forward primers for TCR Vbeta segments and 13 reverse primers for TCR Jbeta segments. The CDR3 region of rearranged TCR beta genes was amplified from genomic DNA by a multiplex PCR assay. On the Illumina HiSeq System, the amplified TCR beta libraries were sequenced as 87-base-pair reads. Per the source publication's procedure: A later analysis tallied around 80 million unique TCR beta chains across the approximately 670 repertoires, and some 10 million of those chains were shared by two or more donors. Raw reads were error-corrected and collapsed into unique sequences with a nearest-neighbor algorithm that merged closely related sequences to remove PCR and sequencing errors. V, D and J gene segments were assigned by aligning CDR3 sequences to IMGT reference sequences. Each retained sequence needed at least a six-nucleotide match to both a V gene segment and a J gene segment. A rearrangement was called productive if the CDR3 had no stop codons and remained in frame with V and J, and every other rearrangement was called non-productive. CDR3 was defined according to IMGT convention as the region running from the second conserved V-encoded cysteine to the conserved J-encoded phenylalanine. The earlier analysis of some 550 of the donors excluded any sequence lacking an unambiguous match to a single V gene segment. In an earlier analysis of some 590 of the donors, V segments were called functional above 56.7% productive rearrangements and were called segregating when the between-donor standard deviation exceeded 5%. A statistical classification framework was built to diagnose cytomegalovirus status from the catalog of TCR beta chain sequences. V and J gene assignment, in a later analysis, came from comparing TCR nucleotide sequences with IMGT/GENE-DB human TR gene sequences. In a later analysis, CDR3 sequences and most-parsimonious VDJ recombination scenarios were assigned using the TCRdist pipeline. In a later analysis, each TCR beta chain was defined by its CDR3 amino acid sequence together with its V-gene family, and reads lacking a unique V-gene family were excluded. In a later analysis, a few hundred highly shared, low-generation-probability nucleotide sequences were removed to address suspected cross-contamination and a sequencing artifact. For each public chain, a later analysis derived a clonal expansion index from normalized ranks of inferred template counts within each repertoire. In a later analysis, generation probabilities were computed using a VDJ recombination model fitted to out-of-frame rearrangements, and the results were checked against IGoR. Hypergeometric tests were used in a later analysis to score TCR-TCR, TCR-HLA and TCR-CMV co-occurrence, with a repertoire-size bias correction applied to the TCR pairs. To estimate false discovery rates, a later analysis permuted the HLA or CMV assignments 20 times. In a later analysis, co-occurring TCRs were grouped using DBSCAN, with TCRdist sequence similarity added in when clustering inside HLA-allele-positive subsets. Co-occurrence clustering excluded repertoires with fewer than 30,000 or more than 120,000 public chains, plus five with anomalous nucleotide sharing. In its TCRdb copy, this immuneACCESS table keeps in-frame sequences only and misses some clones. Where compared with another copy, unresolved V genes explain less than half of these, and the others have no known cause. V, J and clone size are those of that table, while D and trimming were read from the DNA. The sample table contains 150,000 or so clones; only one count was recorded for nearly 80% of them. 0.5% to 0.85% of the sample comes from the top ten.

The chain couples TRBV9 to TRBJ1-2; 10 of the junction bases match TRBD1. The TCR sequence derives from a male donor in good health and CMV-seronegative. Input material: PBMCs. The nucleotides read TGTGCCAGCAGCCTACACGGGACAGGGGTCCGCGGCTATGGCTACACCTTC. Its amino acids are CASSLHGTGVRGYGYTF.